This TCR beta chain was recovered during a study of blood T cells in healthy people across ages. General study results and limits: Long-lived donors carried more naive CD4+ cells and greater diversity than aged donors. Diversity estimates drawn from one million T cells were deemed underestimates.

The CDR3 runs 15 residues. V shed 5 bases and J 5 bases; nucleotides not matched to a gene: 8. Points on this clonotype: As yet, its antigen is unknown.

Together with a sample-barcoded 5' primer, a J-beta primer mix was included in a second PCR lasting about 6 to 12 cycles. Via MiXCR, TCRdb re-called the 5' RACE reads, giving one row per CDR3 protein. Here the sample spans about 1.1 million distinct CDR3 sequences, 30% to 40% being singletons. Peripheral blood was drawn, approximately 9.4 milliliters per donor. The chain recombines TRBV12-3 or TRBV12-4 with TRBJ1-4, with 7 bases aligning to TRBD1. The source of this sequence is a man between 18 and 35 years old in good health. The sequenced material came from blood. This CDR3 is CASSPPDRRNEKLFF. For the CDR3, the DNA is TGTGCCAGCAGTCCGCCGGACAGGCGCAATGAAAAACTGTTTTTT.